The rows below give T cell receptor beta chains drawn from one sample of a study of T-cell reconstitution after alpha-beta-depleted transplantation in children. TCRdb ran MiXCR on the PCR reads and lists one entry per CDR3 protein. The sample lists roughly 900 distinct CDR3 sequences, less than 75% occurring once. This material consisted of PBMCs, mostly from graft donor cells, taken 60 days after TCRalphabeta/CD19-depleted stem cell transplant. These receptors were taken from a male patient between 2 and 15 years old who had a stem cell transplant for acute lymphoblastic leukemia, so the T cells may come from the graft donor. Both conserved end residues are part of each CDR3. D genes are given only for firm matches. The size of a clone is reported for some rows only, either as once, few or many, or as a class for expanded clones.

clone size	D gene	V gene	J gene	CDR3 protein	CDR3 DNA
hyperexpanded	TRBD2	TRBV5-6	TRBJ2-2	CASSLPGLASTGELFF	TGTGCCAGCAGCTTGCCGGGACTAGCTTCCACCGGGGAGCTGTTTTTT
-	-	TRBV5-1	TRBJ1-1	CASSFNSNNEAFF	TGCGCCAGCAGCTTTAACAGTAATAATGAAGCTTTCTTT
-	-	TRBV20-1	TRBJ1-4	CSARKDRFEKLFF	TGCAGTGCTAGAAAGGACAGATTTGAAAAACTGTTTTTT
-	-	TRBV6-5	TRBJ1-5	CASSQGNQPQHF	TGTGCCAGCAGTCAGGGCAATCAGCCCCAGCATTTT
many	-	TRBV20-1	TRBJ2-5	CSATGATQYF	TGCAGTGCTACTGGCGCGACCCAGTACTTC
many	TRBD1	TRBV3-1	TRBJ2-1	CACSKQMGTGIYNEQFF	TGTGCCTGCTCCAAACAAATGGGGACAGGAATTTACAATGAGCAGTTCTTC
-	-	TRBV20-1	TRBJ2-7	CSAQSGSEQYF	TGCAGTGCGCAAAGCGGCTCCGAGCAGTACTTC
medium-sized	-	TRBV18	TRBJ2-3	CASSPTSGPGGTDTQYF	TGTGCCAGCTCACCAACCTCAGGCCCGGGGGGCACAGATACGCAGTATTTT
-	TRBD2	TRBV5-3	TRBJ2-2	CAMGLPGLASTGELFF	TGTGCCATGGGCTTGCCGGGACTAGCTTCCACCGGGGAGCTGTTTTTT
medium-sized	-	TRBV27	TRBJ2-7	CASSLSGTVYEQYF	TGTGCCAGCAGTTTATCCGGGACGGTCTACGAGCAGTACTTC